This TCR beta chain was profiled in a study of blood T cell repertoires in COVID-19. V lost 1 base to trimming and J lost 2 bases, with 12 bases between them. Germline CDR1 is LNHDA and CDR2 is SQIVND (reference sequence). The CDR3 is made up of 15 amino acids. Clones were read by immunoSEQ multiplex PCR, and TCRdb kept only the in-frame ones, dropping some. The sample holds about 270,000 clones, roughly nine tenths seen once. This clone was found once. Sequencing used peripheral blood. V and J are TRBV19 and TRBJ2-7; a possible D gene is TRBD2 (5 bases). This TCR came from a woman aged 25 to 45 with COVID-19, enrolled during active disease. CDR3 sequence reads: CASSIVPGSTYEQYF. Here the CDR3 DNA reads TGTGCCAGTAGTATAGTCCCGGGGTCCACCTACGAGCAGTACTTC.